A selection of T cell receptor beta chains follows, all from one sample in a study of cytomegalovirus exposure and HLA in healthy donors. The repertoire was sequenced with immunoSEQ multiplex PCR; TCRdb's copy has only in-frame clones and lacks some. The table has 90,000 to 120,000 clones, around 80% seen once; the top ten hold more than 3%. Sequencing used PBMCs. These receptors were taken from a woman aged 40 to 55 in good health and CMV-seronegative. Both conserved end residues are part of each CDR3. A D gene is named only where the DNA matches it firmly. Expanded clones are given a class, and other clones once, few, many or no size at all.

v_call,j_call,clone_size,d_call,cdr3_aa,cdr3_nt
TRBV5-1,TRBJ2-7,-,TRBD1,CASSLDGTGIEQYF,TGCGCCAGCAGCTTGGACGGGACAGGGATCGAGCAGTACTTC
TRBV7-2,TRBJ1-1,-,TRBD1,CASSWTGQGTEAFF,TGTGCCAGCAGCTGGACAGGCCAAGGAACTGAAGCTTTCTTT
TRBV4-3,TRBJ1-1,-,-,CASSQESRRNIEAFF,TGCGCCAGCAGCCAAGAGAGTCGAAGAAATATTGAAGCTTTCTTT
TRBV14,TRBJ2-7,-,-,CASSLQYRPYEQYF,TGTGCCAGCAGCCTTCAATACAGACCCTACGAGCAGTACTTC
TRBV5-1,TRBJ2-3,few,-,CASRFTSDTDTQYF,TGCGCCAGCAGGTTTACCAGCGACACAGATACGCAGTATTTT
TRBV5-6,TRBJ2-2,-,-,CASSSNDRRTGELFF,TGTGCCAGCAGCTCAAATGACAGGCGGACCGGGGAGCTGTTTTTT
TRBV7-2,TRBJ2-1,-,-,CASSDRRFSEQFF,TGTGCCAGCAGTGACAGGAGGTTCAGTGAGCAGTTCTTC
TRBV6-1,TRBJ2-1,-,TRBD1,CASSVPFGTGDEQFF,TGTGCCAGCAGTGTTCCCTTCGGTACAGGGGATGAGCAGTTCTTC
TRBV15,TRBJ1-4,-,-,CATSRDLLGSSTNEKLFF,TGTGCCACCAGCAGAGATCTTCTAGGATCGTCGACTAATGAAAAACTGTTTTTT
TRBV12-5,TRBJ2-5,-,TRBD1,CASGLGGTGIETQYF,TGTGCTAGTGGTTTGGGGGGGACAGGGATTGAGACCCAGTACTTC
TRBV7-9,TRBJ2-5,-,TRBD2,CASSFVAGGEETQYF,TGTGCCAGCAGCTTCGTAGCGGGGGGGGAGGAGACCCAGTACTTC
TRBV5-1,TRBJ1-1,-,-,CASSITGPGGTEAFF,TGCGCCAGCAGTATCACAGGGCCTGGGGGCACTGAAGCTTTCTTT
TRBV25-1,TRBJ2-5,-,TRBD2,CASTLRGTSQETQYF,TGTGCCAGCACCCTCCGGGGGACTAGCCAAGAGACCCAGTACTTC
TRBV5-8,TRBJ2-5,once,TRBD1,CASSPTTGGGRETQYF,TGTGCCAGCAGCCCAACCACAGGGGGCGGGAGAGAGACCCAGTACTTC
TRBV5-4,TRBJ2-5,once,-,CASSRVGGGLPTQYF,TGTGCCAGCAGCCGCGTGGGAGGGGGGTTACCGACCCAGTACTTC
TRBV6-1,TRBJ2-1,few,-,CASRGRYNEQFF,TGTGCCAGCAGGGGGAGATACAATGAGCAGTTCTTC
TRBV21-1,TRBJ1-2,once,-,CASSKVGTGQGVNGYTF,TGTGCCAGCAGCAAAGTGGGAACGGGACAGGGAGTCAATGGCTACACCTTC
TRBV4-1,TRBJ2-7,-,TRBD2,CASSLEGSTSGTLRSAYEQYF,TGCGCCAGCAGCCTAGAGGGGAGTACTAGCGGGACACTTCGGTCCGCCTACGAGCAGTACTTC